The 3 T cell receptor beta chains presented below share a single source sample, sequenced in a study of TIL therapy for anti-PD-1-resistant metastatic lung cancer. Time point noted: pre-treatment sample, taken before nivolumab and TIL therapy. The libraries were made with immunoSEQ v3. The assay was immunoSEQ multiplex PCR, and TCRdb's table has in-frame clones only and misses some. The repertoire holds about 52,000 clones, 70% to 80% seen once, with 4.5% to 5.5% in the top ten. The sequencing here drew on blood, taken at baseline. The source is a woman aged 30 to 85 with non-small cell lung cancer.

V gene TRBV6-5 combines with J gene TRBJ2-4; a weak D match, TRBD2 (5 bases). Looked up from germline, CDR1 is MNHEY and CDR2 is SVGAGI. The CDR3 has 16 residues. V lost 0 bases and J lost 3, with 12 bases in between. The CDR3 spells CASSYSSSGVKNIQYF. CDR3 coding DNA: TGTGCCAGCAGTTACTCGAGCAGCGGTGTCAAAAACATTCAGTACTTC.

The rearrangement links TRBV11-2 to TRBJ2-7; D not certain. Trimming stripped 5 bases from V and 1 base from J, with 12 bases between. The CDR3 totals 14 residues. Germline CDR1 reads SGHAT; CDR2 reads FQNNGV. CDR3 in DNA: TGTGCCAGCAGCCCGCCCTCCCTTTCCTACGAGCAGTACTTC. Translation: CASSPPSLSYEQYF.

The chain uses TRBV4-2 and TRBJ2-1, with 10 bases that match TRBD2. Germline CDR1 reads LGHNA; CDR2 reads YNFKEQ. J gave up 7 bases and V 0 bases, and 6 bases lay outside the gene matches. The CDR3 runs to 16 residues. The CDR3 here is CASSQDLSGGGNEQFF. The CDR3 coding sequence is TGTGCCAGCAGCCAAGATCTCAGCGGGGGGGGAAATGAGCAGTTCTTC.